The present T cell receptor (beta chain) was sequenced within a study of tumor and adjacent non-tumor tissue in lung cancer. General study results and limits: Significantly higher TCR diversity was found in tumor than normal lung.

Three rounds of nested PCR, following a modified ARM-PCR protocol, produced the TCRbeta library. TCRdb reprocessed the multiplex PCR reads via MiXCR and lists one record per CDR3 protein. The sample has more than 75,000 distinct CDR3 sequences; about 80% are singletons. The template was RNA from unsorted bulk tissue. This non-tumor lung sample came from over 3 cm beyond the tumor edge. Regarding this clonotype: Its matching antigen is unknown. A junction end diverges from the germline sequence, so it may reflect a read error.

Sequenced sample: distant non-tumor lung tissue. The origin of this receptor is a man between 60 and 70 years old with small cell lung cancer.

DNA of the CDR3: TGTGCCAGCAGTTGGAACAGGGCTGGAAGCACCATATATTTT. Its translation: CASSWNRAGSTIYF. This chain connects TRBV6-6 to TRBJ1-3; TRBD1 might be the D (6 bases). This CDR3 is built from 14 residues. The germline gives CDR1 MNHNY, CDR2 SVGAGI (reference sequence).